This T cell receptor (beta chain) was observed in a study of regulatory T cells in long-lasting Graves disease. General observations from the study: Segments TRBV28, TRBJ1-2 and TRBJ2-5 showed preferential usage in persistent disease.

Time point denoted: newly diagnosed GD, antithyroid drugs for less than 3 months. Making the TCR library involved RNA that had been extracted from PBMCs. Germline assignment: CDR1 MGHRA and CDR2 YSYEKL. V lost 4 bases to trimming and J lost 5 bases; unmatched junction nucleotides: 9. This CDR3 has 15 amino acids. Construction of TCR beta libraries relied on iRepertoire HTBI primers and on Arm-PCR targeting CDR3 regions. TCRdb independently ran MiXCR on the multiplex PCR reads; one entry per CDR3 protein. The sample has about 210,000 distinct CDR3 sequences, approximately 19% seen once. Many counts were recorded for this clonotype. Antigen: not known. The sample was also reused in another study, on T cells in Graves' hyperthyroidism and ophthalmopathy.

This TCR was sampled from a woman aged 25 to 45 with Graves disease. The sequences come from peripheral blood mononuclear cells (PBMCs), collected at new diagnosis, from a patient treated with antithyroid drugs. This chain joins TRBV4-1 and TRBJ1-2, with 8 nucleotides matching TRBD1. CDR3 coding DNA: TGCGCCAGCAGCCCGAGCAGGGGGCAATCGTATGGCTACACCTTC. This translates into CASSPSRGQSYGYTF.